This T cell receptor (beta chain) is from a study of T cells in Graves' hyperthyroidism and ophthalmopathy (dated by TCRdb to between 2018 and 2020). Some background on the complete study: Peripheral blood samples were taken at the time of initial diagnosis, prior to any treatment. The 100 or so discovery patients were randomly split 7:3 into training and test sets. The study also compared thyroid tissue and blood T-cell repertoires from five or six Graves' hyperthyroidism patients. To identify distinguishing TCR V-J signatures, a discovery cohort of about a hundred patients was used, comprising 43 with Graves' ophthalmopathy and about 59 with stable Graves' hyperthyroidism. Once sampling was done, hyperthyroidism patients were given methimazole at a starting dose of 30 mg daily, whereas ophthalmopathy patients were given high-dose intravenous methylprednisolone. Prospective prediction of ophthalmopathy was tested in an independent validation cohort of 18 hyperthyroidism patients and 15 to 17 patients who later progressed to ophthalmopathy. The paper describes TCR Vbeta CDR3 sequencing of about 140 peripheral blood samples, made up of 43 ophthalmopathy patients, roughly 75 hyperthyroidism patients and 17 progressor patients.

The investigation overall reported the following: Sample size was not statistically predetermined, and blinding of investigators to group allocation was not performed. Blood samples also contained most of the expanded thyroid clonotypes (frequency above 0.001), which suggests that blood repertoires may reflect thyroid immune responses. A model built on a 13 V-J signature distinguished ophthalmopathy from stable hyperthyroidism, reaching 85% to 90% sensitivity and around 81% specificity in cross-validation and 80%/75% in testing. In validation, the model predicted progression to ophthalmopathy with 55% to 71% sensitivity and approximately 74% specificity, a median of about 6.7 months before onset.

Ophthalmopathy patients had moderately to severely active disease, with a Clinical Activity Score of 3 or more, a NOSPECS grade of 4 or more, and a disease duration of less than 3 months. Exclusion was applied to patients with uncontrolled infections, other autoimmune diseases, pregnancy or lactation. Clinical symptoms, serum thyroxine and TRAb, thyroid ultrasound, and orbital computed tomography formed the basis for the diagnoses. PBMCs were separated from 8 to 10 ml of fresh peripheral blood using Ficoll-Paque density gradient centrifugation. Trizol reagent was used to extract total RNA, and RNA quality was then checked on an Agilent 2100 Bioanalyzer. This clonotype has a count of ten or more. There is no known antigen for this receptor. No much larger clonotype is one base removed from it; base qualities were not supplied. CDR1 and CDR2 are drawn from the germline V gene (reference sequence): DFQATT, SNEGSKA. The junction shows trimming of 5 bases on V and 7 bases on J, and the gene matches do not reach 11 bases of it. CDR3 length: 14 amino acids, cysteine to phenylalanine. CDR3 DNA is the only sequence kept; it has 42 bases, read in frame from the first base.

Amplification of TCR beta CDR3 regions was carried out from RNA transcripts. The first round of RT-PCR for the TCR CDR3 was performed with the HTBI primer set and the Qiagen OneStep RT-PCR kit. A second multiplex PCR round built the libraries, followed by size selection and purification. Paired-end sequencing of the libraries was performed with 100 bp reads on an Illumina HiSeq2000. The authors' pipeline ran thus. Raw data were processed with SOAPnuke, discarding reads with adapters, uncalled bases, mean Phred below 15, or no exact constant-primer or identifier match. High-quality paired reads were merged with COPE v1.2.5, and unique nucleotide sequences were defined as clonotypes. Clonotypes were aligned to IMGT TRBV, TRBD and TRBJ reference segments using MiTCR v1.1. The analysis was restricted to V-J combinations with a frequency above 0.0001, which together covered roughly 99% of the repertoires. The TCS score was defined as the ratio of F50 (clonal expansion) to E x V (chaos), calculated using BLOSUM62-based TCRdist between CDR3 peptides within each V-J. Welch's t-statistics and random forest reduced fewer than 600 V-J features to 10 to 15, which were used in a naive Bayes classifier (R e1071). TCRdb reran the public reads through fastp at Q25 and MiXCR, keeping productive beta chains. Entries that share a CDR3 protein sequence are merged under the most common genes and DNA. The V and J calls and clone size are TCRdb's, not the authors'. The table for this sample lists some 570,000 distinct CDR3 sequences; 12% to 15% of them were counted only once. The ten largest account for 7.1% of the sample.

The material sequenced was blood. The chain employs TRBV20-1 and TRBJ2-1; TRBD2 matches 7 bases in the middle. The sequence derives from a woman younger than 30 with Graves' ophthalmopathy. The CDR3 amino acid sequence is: CSAGRLAWGNEQFF. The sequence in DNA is TGCAGTGCTGGTAGACTAGCCTGGGGAAATGAGCAGTTCTTC.